The following is a T cell receptor beta chain sequence with its context. The antigen is undetermined. The data were produced by immunoSEQ multiplex PCR, yet TCRdb's version contains in-frame clones alone and is incomplete. The table records about 83,000 clones, 70% to 90% of them present only once. This sample was taken from a study of T cell responses to AZD1222 COVID-19 vaccine. Study-level findings and limits: Dominant at 160-218 and 743-854, vaccine-associated CD4 TCRs also spanned spike. Variant regions that are unmutated are reportedly the target of nearly half of spike-specific TCRs.

Germline-derived CDR1 and CDR2 are SGDLS and YYNGEE. Between the trimmed V and J ends, which lost 2 bases and 4 bases, there was a span of 11 bases. The CDR3 is 14 residues long. The sample was peripheral blood, taken on day 0 of MenACWY control vaccination. The chain employs TRBV9 and TRBJ2-3; D ambiguous. The receptor comes from an adult in good health. CDR3 region: CASSVEVVADTQYF. As DNA, the CDR3 is TGTGCCAGCAGCGTTGAGGTGGTTGCAGATACGCAGTATTTT.